This T cell receptor beta chain emerged from a study of T cell responses to AZD1222 COVID-19 vaccine. Overall study findings and caveats: The repertoires were collected only after the peak T cell response. Donors skewed white British and female; clonal diversity was possibly underestimated. Spike-wide vaccine-associated CD4 TCRs dominated at 160-218 and 743-854.

Comment on this clone: Its cognate antigen is unknown.

Germline trimming cut 4 bases from V and 15 bases from J; bases unmatched to any gene: 7. Germline V gene lookup returns CDR1 LNHDA and CDR2 SQIVND (reference sequence). This CDR3 is built from 13 residues. Repertoires were generated with immunoSEQ multiplex PCR, while TCRdb's copy carries only in-frame clones and drops some. This table has about 100,000 clones, about 90% appearing once. The sequence came from an adult in good health. The sample here was peripheral blood, taken on day 0 of MenACWY control vaccination. This rearrangement joins TRBV19 to TRBJ1-6, with TRBD1 identical over 9 bases. CDR3 in amino acids: CASSTRDRASLHF. In DNA form, the CDR3 reads TGTGCCAGTAGTACCCGGGACAGGGCTAGCCTCCACTTT.